The present entry profiles one T cell receptor (beta chain) with its context. This sample stems from a study of OX40 agonist ivuxolimab in advanced cancers. The V and J ends lost 2 bases and 10 bases, in that order; junction bases with no gene match: 7. The germline V gene has CDR1 MDHEN and CDR2 SYDVKM. The CDR3 runs 15 residues. This table comes from immunoSEQ multiplex PCR, and its TCRdb copy is limited to in-frame clones, with some not included. The sample contains about 69,000 clones, about nine tenths of which appear only once. This TCR derives from an adult with an advanced solid tumor such as melanoma, head and neck, liver or kidney cancer. This specimen consisted of CD4+ or CD8+ T cells sorted from blood, obtained in a trial of the OX40 agonist ivuxolimab. V and J are TRBV28 and TRBJ2-1; 11 nucleotides line up with TRBD2. CDR3 protein: CASSLGGLAASEQFF. The CDR3 region has the DNA TGTGCCAGCAGTTTAGGGGGACTAGCGGCCTCGGAGCAGTTCTTC. The variable domain in full, with the rest retrieved from reference TRBV28 and TRBJ2-1, is DVKVTQSSRYLVKRTGEKVFLECVQDMDHENMFWYRQDPGLGLRLIYFSYDVKMKEKGDIPEGYSVSREKKERFSLILESASTNQTSMYLCASSLGGLAASEQFFGPGTRLTVL.